The present TCR beta chain was sequenced within a study of a mutant IDH1 vaccine in newly diagnosed glioma. Study as a whole: The therapy given earlier, which was standard therapy, consisted of radiotherapy, temozolomide, or both, and most of the patients received both.

Assay used: immunoSEQ multiplex PCR; TCRdb lists only in-frame clones, some missing. The sample contains over 45,000 clones, about 82% of which appear only once. Germline CDR1 and CDR2: MNHNS and SASEGT. The CDR3 extends over 13 amino acids. The V gene end was trimmed by 4 bases and the J gene end by 9 bases; junction bases not matched to a gene: 6. This sample's time point: week 35, safety follow-up. Vaccinated patients received 300 ug of mutant IDH1 20-mer peptide per dose, with topical imiquimod. Donors had new WHO grade 3 or 4 IDH1-mutant, ATRX-lost astrocytomas. As for this clone: Its specificity is unknown.

The specimen comprised PBMCs, sampled from a glioma patient whose treatment included an IDH1 peptide vaccine. This chain connects TRBV6-1 to TRBJ2-1; 7 bases are shared with TRBD2. The source is a man between 40 and 49 years old with glioma. In DNA, the CDR3 is TGTGCCAGCAGTGCTAGCGGTCCGAGTGAGCAGTTCTTC. Protein product: CASSASGPSEQFF.